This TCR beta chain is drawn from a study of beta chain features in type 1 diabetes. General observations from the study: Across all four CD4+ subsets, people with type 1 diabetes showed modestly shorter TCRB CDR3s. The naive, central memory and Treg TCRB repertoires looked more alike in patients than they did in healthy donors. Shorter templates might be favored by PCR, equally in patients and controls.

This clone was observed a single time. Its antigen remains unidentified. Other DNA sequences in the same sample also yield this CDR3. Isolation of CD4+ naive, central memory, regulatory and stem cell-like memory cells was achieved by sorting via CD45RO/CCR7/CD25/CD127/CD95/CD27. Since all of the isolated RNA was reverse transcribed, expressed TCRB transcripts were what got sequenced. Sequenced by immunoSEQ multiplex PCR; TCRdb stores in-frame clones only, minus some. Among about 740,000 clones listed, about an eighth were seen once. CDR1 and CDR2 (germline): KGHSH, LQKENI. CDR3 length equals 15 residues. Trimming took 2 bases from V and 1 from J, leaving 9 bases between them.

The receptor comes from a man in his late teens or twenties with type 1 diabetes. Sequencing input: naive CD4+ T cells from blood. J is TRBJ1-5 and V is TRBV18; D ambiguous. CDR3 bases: TGTGCCAGCTCACCAGGGTGGGCGAGCAATCAGCCCCAGCATTTT. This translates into CASSPGWASNQPQHF.